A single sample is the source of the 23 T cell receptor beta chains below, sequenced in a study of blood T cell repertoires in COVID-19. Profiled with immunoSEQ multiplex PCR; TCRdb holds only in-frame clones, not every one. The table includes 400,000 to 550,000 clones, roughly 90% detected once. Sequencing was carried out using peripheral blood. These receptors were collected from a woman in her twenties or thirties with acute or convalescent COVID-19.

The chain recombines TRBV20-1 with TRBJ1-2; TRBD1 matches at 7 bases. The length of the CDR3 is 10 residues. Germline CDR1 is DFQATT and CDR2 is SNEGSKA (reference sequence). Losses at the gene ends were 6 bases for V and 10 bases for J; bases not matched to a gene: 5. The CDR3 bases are TGCAGTGCCTCAACAGGGGACTACACCTTC. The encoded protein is CSASTGDYTF.

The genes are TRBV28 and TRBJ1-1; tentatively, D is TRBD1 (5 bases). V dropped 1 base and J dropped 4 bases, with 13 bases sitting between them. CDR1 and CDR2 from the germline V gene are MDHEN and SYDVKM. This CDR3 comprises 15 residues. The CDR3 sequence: CASSLSVVGATEAFF. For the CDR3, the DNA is TGTGCCAGCAGTTTATCTGTAGTAGGGGCCACTGAAGCTTTCTTT.

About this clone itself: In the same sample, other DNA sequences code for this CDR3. The CDR3 sequence: CASSQGQHTEAFF. CDR3 DNA sequence: TGTGCCAGCAGCCAAGGACAGCACACTGAAGCTTTCTTT. This chain joins TRBV7-9 and TRBJ1-1; TRBD1 might be the D (6 bases). Trimming shortened V by 5 bases and J by 3 bases, and 10 bases separated the two germline ends. The CDR3 is made up of 13 amino acids. Germline CDR1 SEHNR, CDR2 FQNEAQ (reference sequence).

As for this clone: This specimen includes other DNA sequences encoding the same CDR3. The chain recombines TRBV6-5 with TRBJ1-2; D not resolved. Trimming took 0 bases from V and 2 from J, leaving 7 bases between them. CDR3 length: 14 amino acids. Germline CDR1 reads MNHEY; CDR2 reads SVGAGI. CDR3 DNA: TGTGCCAGCAGTTACTCCAACACAAACTATGGCTACACCTTC. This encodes CASSYSNTNYGYTF.

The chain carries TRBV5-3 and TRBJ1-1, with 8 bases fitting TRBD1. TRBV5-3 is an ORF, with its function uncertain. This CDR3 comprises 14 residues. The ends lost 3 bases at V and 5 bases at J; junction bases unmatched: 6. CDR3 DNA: TGTGCCAGAAGCTCCGGACAGGGTGAGACTGAAGCTTTCTTT. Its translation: CARSSGQGETEAFF.

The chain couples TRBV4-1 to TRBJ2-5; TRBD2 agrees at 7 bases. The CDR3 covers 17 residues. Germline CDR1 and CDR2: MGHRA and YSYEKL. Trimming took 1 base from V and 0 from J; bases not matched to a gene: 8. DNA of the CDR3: TGCGCCAGCAGCCAAGGGGTCCGGCGGGGGTACCAAGAGACCCAGTACTTC. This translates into CASSQGVRRGYQETQYF.

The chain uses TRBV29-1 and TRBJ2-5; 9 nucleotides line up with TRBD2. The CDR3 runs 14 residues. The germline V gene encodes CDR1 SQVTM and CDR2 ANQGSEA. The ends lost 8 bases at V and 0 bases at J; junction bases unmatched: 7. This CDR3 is CSLWLAGDQETQYF. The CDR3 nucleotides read TGCAGCCTTTGGTTAGCGGGGGACCAAGAGACCCAGTACTTC.

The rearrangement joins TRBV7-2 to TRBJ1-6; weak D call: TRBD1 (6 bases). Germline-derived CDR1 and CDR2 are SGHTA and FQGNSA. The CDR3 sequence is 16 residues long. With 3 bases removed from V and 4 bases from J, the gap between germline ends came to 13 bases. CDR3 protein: CASSFEDSSYNSPLHF. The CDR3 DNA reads TGTGCCAGCAGCTTCGAGGACAGCTCATATAATTCACCCCTCCACTTT.

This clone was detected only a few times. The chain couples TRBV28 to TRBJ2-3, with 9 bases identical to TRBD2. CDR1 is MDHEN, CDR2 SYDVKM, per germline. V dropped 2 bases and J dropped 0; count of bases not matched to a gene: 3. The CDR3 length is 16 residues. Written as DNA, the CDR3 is TGTGCCAGCAGTTTAAGGGCGGGGGGGAGCACAGATACGCAGTATTTT. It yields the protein CASSLRAGGSTDTQYF.

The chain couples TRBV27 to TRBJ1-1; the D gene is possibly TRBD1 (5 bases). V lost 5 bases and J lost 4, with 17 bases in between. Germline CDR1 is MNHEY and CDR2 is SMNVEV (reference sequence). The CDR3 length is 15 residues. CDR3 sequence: CASSKQAVSSTEAFF. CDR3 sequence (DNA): TGTGCCAGCAGTAAACAGGCTGTATCGAGCACTGAAGCTTTCTTT.

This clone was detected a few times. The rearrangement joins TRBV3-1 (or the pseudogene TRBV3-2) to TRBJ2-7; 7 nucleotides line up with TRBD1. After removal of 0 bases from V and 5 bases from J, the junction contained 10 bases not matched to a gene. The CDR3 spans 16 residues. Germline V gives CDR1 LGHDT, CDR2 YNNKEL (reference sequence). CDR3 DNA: TGTGCCAGCAGCCAAGATGTTCCGAGACAGGGCCACGAGCAGTACTTC. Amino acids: CASSQDVPRQGHEQYF.

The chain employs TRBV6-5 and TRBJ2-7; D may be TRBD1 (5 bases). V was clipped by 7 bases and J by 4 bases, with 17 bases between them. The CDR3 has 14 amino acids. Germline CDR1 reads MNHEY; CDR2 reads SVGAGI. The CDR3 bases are TGTGCCAGCACCCTGGGGCCTGAATCTTACGAGCAGTACTTC. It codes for CASTLGPESYEQYF.

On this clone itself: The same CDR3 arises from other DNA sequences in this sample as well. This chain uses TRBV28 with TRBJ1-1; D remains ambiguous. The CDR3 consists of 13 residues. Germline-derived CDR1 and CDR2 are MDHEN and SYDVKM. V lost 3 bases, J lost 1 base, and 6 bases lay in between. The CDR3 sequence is CASSLAGNTEAFF. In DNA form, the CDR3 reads TGTGCCAGCAGTTTGGCTGGGAACACTGAAGCTTTCTTT.

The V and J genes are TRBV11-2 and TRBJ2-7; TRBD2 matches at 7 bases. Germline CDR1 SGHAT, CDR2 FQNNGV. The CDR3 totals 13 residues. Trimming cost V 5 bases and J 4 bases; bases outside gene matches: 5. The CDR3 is CASSRGVLYEQYF. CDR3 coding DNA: TGTGCCAGCAGCCGGGGGGTCCTATACGAGCAGTACTTC.

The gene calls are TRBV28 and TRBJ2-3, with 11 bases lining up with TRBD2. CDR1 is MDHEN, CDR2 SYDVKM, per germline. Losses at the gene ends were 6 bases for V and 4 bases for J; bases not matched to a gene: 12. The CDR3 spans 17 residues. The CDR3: CASSSPRTSGRSDTQYF. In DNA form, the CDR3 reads TGTGCCAGCAGCTCCCCCCGGACTAGCGGGCGGTCAGATACGCAGTATTTT.

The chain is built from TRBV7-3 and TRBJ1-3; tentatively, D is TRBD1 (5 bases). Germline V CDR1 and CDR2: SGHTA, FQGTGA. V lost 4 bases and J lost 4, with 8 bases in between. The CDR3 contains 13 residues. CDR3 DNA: TGTGCCAGCAGCTCATACAGGGGAAACACCATATATTTT. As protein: CASSSYRGNTIYF.

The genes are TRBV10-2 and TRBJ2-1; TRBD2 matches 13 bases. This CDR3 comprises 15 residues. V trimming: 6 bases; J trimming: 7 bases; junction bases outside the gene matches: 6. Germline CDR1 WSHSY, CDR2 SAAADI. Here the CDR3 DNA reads TGCGCCAGCAGGCCCGGACTAGCGGGGGAAAATGAGCAGTTCTTC. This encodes CASRPGLAGENEQFF.

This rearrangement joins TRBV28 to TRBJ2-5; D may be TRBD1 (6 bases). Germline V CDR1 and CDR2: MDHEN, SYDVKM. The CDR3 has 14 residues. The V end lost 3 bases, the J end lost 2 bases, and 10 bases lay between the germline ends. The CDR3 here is CASSFQDRQETQYF. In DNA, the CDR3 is TGTGCCAGCAGTTTCCAGGACAGACAAGAGACCCAGTACTTC.

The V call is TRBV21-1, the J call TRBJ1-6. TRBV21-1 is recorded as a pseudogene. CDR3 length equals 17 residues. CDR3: CASSKGGDYSYNSPLHF. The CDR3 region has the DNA TGTGCCAGCAGCAAAGGGGGAGACTACTCCTATAATTCACCCCTCCACTTT.

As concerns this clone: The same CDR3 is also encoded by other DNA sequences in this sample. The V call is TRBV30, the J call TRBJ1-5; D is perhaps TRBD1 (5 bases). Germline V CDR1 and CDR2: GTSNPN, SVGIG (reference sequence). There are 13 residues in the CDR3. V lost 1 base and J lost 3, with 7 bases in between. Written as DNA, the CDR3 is TGTGCCTGGAGTGGACAGTCCAATCAGCCCCAGCATTTT. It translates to CAWSGQSNQPQHF.

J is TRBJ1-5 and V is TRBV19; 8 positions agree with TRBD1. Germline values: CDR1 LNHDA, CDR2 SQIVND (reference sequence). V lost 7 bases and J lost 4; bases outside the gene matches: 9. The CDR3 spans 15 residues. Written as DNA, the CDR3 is TGTGCCAGTAATAAGGACAGGGACTATAATCAGCCCCAGCATTTT. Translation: CASNKDRDYNQPQHF.

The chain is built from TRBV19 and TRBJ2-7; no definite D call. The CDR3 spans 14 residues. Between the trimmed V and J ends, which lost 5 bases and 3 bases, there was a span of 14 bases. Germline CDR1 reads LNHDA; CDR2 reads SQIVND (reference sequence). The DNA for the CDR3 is TGTGCCAGTAGTCCTCGCAACAAAATCTACGAGCAGTACTTC. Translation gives CASSPRNKIYEQYF.

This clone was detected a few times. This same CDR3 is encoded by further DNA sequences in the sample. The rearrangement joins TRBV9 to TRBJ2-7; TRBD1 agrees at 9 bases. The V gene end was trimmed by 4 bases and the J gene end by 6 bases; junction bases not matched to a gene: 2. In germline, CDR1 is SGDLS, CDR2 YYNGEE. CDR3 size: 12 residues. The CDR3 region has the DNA TGTGCCAGCAGCTTGGACAGGGGCGAGCAGTACTTC. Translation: CASSLDRGEQYF.